This TCR beta chain stems from a study of shared clonotypes between healthy human individuals. Germline CDR1 is SGHRS and CDR2 is YFSETQ. V shed 4 bases, J shed 0 bases, and the junction held 6 bases outside the gene matches. The CDR3 has 16 residues. Data came from immunoSEQ multiplex PCR; TCRdb stores just in-frame clones and leaves some out. Here the sample spans about 2 million clones, 85% to 95% being singletons. The clonotype was recovered from a man younger than 35 in good health. V and J are TRBV5-1 and TRBJ2-3; 9 positions agree with TRBD2. The specimen sequenced was naive CD4+ T cells sorted from blood. The subset: CD45RA+ positively selected. This CDR3 reads CASSTGLAPSTDTQYF. DNA of the CDR3: TGCGCCAGCAGCACAGGACTAGCGCCTAGCACAGATACGCAGTATTTT.